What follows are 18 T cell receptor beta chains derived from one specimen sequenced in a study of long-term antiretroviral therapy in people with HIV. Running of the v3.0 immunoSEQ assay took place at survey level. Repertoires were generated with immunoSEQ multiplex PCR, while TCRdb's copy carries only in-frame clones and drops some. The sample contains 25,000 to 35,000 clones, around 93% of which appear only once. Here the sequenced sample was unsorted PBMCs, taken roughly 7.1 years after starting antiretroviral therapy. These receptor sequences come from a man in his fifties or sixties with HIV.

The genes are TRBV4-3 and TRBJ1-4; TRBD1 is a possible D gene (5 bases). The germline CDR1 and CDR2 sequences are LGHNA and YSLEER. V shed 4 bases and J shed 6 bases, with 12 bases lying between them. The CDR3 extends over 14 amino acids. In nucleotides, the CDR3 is TGCGCCAGCAGCCCTGGGACGTTATATGAAAAACTGTTTTTT. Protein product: CASSPGTLYEKLFF.

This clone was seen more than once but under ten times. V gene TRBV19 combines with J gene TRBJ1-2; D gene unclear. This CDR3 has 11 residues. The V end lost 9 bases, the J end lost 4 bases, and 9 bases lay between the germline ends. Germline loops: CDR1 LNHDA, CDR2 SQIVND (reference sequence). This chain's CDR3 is CASEAGYGYTF. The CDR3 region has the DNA TGTGCCAGCGAGGCTGGCTATGGCTACACCTTC.

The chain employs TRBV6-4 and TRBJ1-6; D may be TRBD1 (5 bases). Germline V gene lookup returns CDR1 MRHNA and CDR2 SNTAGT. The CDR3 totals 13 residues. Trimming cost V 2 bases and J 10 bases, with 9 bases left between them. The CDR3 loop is CASSDGGGSPLHF. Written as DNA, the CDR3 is TGTGCCAGCAGTGACGGGGGGGGGTCACCCCTCCACTTT.

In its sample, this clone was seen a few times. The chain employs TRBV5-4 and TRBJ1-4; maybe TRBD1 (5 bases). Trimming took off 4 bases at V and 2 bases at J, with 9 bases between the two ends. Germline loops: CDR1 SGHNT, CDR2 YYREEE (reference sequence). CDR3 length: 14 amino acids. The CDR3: CASSRRDTNEKLFF. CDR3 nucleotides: TGTGCCAGCAGCCGACGGGACACTAATGAAAAACTGTTTTTT.

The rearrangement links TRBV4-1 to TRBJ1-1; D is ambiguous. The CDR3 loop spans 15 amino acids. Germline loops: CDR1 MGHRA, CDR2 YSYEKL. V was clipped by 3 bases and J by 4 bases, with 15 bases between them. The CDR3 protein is CASSQSPVLGTEAFF. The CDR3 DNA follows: TGCGCCAGCAGCCAGAGCCCTGTGCTTGGCACTGAAGCTTTCTTT.

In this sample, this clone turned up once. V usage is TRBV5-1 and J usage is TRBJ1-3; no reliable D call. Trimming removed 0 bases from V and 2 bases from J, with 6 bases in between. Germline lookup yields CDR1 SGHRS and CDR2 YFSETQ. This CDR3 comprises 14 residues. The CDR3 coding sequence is TGCGCCAGCAGCTTGGGTCCTGCTGGAAACACCATATATTTT. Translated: CASSLGPAGNTIYF. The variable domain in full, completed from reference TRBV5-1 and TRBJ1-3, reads KAGVTQTPRYLIKTRGQQVTLSCSPISGHRSVSWYQQTPGQGLQFLFEYFSETQRNKGNFPGRFSGRQFSNSRSEMNVSTLELGDSALYLCASSLGPAGNTIYFGEGSWLTVV.

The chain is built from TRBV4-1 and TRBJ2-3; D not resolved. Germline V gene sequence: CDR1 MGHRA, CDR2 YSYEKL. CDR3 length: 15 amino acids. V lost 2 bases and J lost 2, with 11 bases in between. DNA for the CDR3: TGCGCCAGCAGCCAACTAGGGCAGTACACAGATACGCAGTATTTT. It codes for CASSQLGQYTDTQYF.

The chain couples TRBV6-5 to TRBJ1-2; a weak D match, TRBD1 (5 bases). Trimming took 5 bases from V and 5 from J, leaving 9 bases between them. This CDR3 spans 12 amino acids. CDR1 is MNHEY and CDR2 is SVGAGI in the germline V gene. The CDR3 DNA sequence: TGTGCCAGCAGTACCGAGGGGTATGGCTACACCTTC. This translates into CASSTEGYGYTF.

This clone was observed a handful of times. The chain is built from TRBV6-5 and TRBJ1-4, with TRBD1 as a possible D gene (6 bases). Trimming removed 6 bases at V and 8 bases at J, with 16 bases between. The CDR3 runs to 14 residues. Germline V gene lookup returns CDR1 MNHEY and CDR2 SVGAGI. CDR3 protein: CASRQQGLQEKLFF. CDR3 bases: TGTGCCAGCAGACAACAGGGTCTACAGGAAAAACTGTTTTTT.

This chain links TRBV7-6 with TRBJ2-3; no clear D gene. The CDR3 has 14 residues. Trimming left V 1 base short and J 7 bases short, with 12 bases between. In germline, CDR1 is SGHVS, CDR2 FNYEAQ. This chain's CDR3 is CASSLEAESNTQYF. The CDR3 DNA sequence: TGTGCCAGCAGCTTAGAGGCAGAGAGTAATACGCAGTATTTT.

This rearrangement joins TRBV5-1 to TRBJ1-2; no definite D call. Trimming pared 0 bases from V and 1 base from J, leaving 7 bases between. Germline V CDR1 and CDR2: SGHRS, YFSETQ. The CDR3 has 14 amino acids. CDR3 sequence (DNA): TGCGCCAGCAGCTTGGGGCCCTTTAACTATGGCTACACCTTC. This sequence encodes CASSLGPFNYGYTF.

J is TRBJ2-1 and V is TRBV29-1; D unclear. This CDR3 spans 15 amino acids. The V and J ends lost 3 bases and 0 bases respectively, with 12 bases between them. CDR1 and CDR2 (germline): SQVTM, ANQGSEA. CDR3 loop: CSVDEVVSSYNEQFF. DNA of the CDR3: TGCAGCGTTGACGAGGTTGTTAGCTCCTACAATGAGCAGTTCTTC.

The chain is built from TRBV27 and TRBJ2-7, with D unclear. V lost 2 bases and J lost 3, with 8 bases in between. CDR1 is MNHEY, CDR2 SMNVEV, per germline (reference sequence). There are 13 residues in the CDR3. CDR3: CASSLVEGYEQYF. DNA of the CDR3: TGTGCCAGCAGTTTAGTAGAAGGCTACGAGCAGTACTTC.

The CDR3 protein is CASSQVSGLNNQPQHF. In DNA form, the CDR3 reads TGCGCCAGCAGCCAAGTCTCGGGTCTAAATAATCAGCCCCAGCATTTT. The chain combines TRBV4-1 with TRBJ1-5; D unclear. The CDR3 is made up of 16 amino acids. V lost 1 base and J 4 bases, leaving 14 bases between the germline ends. Germline CDR1 reads MGHRA; CDR2 reads YSYEKL.

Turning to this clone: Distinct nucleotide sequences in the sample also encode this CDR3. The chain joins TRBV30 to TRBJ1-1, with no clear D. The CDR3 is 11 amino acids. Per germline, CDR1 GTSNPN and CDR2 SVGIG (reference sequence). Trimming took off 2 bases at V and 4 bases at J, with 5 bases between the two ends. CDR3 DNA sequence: TGTGCCTGGAGTTTAGGCACTGAAGCTTTCTTT. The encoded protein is CAWSLGTEAFF.

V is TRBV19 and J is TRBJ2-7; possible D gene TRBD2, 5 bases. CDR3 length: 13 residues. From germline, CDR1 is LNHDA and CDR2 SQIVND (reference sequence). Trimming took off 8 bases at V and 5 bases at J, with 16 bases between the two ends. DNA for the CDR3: TGTGCCAGTGGAACACTAGTCTTCCACGAGCAGTACTTC. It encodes CASGTLVFHEQYF.

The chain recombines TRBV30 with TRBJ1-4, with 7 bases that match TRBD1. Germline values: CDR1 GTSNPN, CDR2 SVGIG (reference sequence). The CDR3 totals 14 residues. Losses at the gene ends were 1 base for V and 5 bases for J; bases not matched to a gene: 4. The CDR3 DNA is TGTGCCTGGAGTGAGGACAGGCGAAATGAAAAACTGTTTTTT. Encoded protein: CAWSEDRRNEKLFF.

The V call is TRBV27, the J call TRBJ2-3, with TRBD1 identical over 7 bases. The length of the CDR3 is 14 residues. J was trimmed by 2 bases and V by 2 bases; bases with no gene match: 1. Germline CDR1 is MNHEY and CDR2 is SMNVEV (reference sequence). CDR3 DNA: TGTGCCAGCAGTTTAGACAGGGCCACAGATACGCAGTATTTT. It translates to CASSLDRATDTQYF.